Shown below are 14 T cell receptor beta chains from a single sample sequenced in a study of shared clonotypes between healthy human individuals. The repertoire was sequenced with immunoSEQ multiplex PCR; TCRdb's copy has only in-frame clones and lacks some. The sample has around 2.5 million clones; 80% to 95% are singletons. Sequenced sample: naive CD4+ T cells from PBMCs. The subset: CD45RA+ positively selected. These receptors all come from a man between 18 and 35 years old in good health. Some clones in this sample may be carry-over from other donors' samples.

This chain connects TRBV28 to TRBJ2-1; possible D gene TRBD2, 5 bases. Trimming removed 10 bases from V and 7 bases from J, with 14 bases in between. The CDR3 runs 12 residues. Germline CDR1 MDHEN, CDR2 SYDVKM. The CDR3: CAISGRRNEQFF. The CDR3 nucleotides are TGTGCCATCTCAGGCAGGAGGAATGAGCAGTTCTTC.

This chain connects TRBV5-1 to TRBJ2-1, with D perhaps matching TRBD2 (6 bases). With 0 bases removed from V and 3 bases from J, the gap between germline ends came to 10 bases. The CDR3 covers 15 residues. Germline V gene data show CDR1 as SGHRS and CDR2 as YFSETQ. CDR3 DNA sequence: TGCGCCAGCAGCTTGGATGGCGGGGACTACAATGAGCAGTTCTTC. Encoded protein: CASSLDGGDYNEQFF.

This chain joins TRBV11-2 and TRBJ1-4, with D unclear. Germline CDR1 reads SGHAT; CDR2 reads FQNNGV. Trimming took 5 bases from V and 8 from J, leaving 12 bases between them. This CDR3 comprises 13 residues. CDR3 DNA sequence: TGTGCCAGCAGCCGCTCTAATACCGAAAAACTGTTTTTT. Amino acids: CASSRSNTEKLFF.

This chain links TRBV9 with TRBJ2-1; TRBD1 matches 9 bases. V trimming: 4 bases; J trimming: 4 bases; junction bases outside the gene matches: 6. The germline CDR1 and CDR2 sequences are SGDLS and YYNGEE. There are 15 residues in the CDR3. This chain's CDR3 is CASSRDRASYNEQFF. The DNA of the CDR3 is TGTGCCAGCAGCCGGGACAGGGCCTCATACAATGAGCAGTTCTTC.

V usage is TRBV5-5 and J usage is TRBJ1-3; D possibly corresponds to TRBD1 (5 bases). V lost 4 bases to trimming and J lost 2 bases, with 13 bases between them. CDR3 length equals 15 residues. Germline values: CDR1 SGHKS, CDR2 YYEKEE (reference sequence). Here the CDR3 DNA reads TGTGCCAGCAGCCCGAGGGGTGGGGCTGGAAACACCATATATTTT. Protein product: CASSPRGGAGNTIYF. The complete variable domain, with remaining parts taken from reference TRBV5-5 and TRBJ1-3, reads DAGVTQSPTHLIKTRGQQVTLRCSPISGHKSVSWYQQVLGQGPQFIFQYYEKEERGRGNFPDRFSARQFPNYSSELNVNALLLGDSALYLCASSPRGGAGNTIYFGEGSWLTVV.

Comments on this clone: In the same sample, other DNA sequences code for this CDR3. The CDR3 here is CASSPGLASNEQFF. The CDR3 nucleotides are TGTGCCAGCAGTCCGGGACTAGCGTCCAATGAGCAGTTCTTC. This rearrangement joins TRBV28 to TRBJ2-1; 10 nucleotides align to TRBD2. The germline CDR1 and CDR2 sequences are MDHEN and SYDVKM. The junction had 4 bases not matched to a gene; V was cut back by 5 bases and J by 6 bases. The CDR3 runs to 14 residues.

CDR3 in amino acids: CAETGAGTDTQYF. The CDR3 region has the DNA TGTGCCGAAACGGGGGCGGGAACAGATACGCAGTATTTT. The chain carries TRBV28 and TRBJ2-3, with D perhaps TRBD1 or TRBD2 (6 bases each). The CDR3 extends over 13 amino acids. The V and J ends lost 11 bases and 3 bases respectively, with 15 bases between them. Germline V gives CDR1 MDHEN, CDR2 SYDVKM.

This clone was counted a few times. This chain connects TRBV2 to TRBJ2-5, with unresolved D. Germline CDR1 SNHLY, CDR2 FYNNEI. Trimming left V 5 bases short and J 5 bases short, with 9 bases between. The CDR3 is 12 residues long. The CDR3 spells CASSPRRETQYF. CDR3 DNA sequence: TGTGCCAGCAGTCCTAGACGGGAGACCCAGTACTTC.

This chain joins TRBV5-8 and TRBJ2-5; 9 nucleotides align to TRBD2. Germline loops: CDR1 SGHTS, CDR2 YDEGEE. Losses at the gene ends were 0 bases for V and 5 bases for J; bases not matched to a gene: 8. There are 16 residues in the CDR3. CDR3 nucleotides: TGTGCCAGCAGCTTGGTTCCTAGCGGGATCTCGGAGACCCAGTACTTC. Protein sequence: CASSLVPSGISETQYF.

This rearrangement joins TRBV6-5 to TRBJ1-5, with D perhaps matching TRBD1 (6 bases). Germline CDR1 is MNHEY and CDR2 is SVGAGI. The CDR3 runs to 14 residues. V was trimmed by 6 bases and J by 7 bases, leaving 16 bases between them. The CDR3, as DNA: TGTGCCAGCAGCCTCGGGGGCGCCTGGCAGCCCCAGCATTTT. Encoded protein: CASSLGGAWQPQHF.

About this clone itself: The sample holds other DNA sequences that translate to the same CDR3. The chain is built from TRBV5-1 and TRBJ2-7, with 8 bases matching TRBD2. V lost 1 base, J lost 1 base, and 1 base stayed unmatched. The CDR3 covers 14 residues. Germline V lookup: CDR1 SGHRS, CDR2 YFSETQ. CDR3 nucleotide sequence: TGCGCCAGCAGCTTGCCTAGCGGGTCCTACGAGCAGTACTTC. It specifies CASSLPSGSYEQYF.

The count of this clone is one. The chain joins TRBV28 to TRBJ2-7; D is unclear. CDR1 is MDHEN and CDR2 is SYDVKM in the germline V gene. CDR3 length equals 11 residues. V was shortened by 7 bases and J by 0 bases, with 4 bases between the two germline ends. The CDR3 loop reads CASKASYEQYF. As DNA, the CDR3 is TGTGCCAGCAAGGCCTCCTACGAGCAGTACTTC.

The CDR3 coding sequence is TGTGCCAGCAGCTCGCCCACTGGACAGGGTTACGAGCAGTACTTC. Translation gives CASSSPTGQGYEQYF. This rearrangement joins TRBV7-9 to TRBJ2-5; 8 bases are a match to TRBD1. The J call may be in error: the DNA end matches TRBJ2-7 better. Germline assignment: CDR1 SEHNR and CDR2 FQNEAQ (reference sequence). CDR3 length: 15 residues.

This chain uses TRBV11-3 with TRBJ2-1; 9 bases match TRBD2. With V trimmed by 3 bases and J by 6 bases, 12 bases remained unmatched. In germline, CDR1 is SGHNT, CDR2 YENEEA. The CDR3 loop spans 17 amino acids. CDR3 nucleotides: TGTGCCAGCAGCTTCCGCTATAGCGGGAGCGGGATCAATGAGCAGTTCTTC. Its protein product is CASSFRYSGSGINEQFF.